This TCR beta chain was obtained from a study of blood T cell repertoires in COVID-19. Germline V gene sequence: CDR1 SNHLY, CDR2 FYNNEI. The CDR3 is 15 residues long. The V and J ends lost 5 bases and 1 base respectively, with 12 bases between them. The authors' processing: Amplification with reference gene primers provided the estimates of nucleated cell counts. The table came from immunoSEQ multiplex PCR; TCRdb's copy has only in-frame clones and leaves some out. V, J and clone size reflect that table, while D and trimming were determined from the DNA. The data contain 250,000 or so clones, almost 90% of them singletons.

Sequencing was performed on peripheral blood. V and J are TRBV2 and TRBJ1-3; maybe TRBD1 (5 bases). The sequence derives from a woman aged 55-69 years with COVID-19, enrolled during active disease. This chain's CDR3 is CASSFRKGSGNTIYF. CDR3 sequence (DNA): TGTGCCAGCAGTTTTCGTAAGGGGTCTGGAAACACCATATATTTT.